One T cell receptor beta chain is described in this entry. It has no known antigen specificity. No much larger clone exists at a distance of one base, and base qualities are not known. V trim: 5 bases; J trim: 4 bases; unmatched bases: 4. The CDR3 holds 14 amino acids from the cysteine to the phenylalanine. Solely the CDR3 DNA is kept, with 42 bases framed from the first base. The germline V gene encodes CDR1 LNHDA and CDR2 SQIVND (reference sequence). Libraries were made using the immunoSEQ multiplex PCR assay. Entries here come from immuneACCESS through TCRdb and include only in-frame sequences with V and J called. Some clones fail to appear in such tables; in the studies checked, an unresolved V gene covers under half of the shortfall, and the cause of the remainder is unknown. In this sample the table shows roughly 89,000 clones, 94% of which occur a single time. The top ten constitute about 2.4% of the sample.

The sample comes from a study of T cell changes during pregnancy in multiple sclerosis (dated by TCRdb to between 2018 and 2021). Turning to the overall study: Changes in the T cell repertoire over the course of pregnancy were examined in this study in women with multiple sclerosis.

The sequence was obtained from a female donor with multiple sclerosis, enrolled in a pregnancy study. Sequencing used peripheral blood, obtained in the third trimester of pregnancy. The chain is assembled from TRBV19 and TRBJ2-7, with 11 middle bases fitting TRBD1. The sequenced DNA is TGTGCCAGTAGTCTCCGGGACAGGGGGTACGAGCAGTACTTC. Its translation is CASSLRDRGYEQYF.